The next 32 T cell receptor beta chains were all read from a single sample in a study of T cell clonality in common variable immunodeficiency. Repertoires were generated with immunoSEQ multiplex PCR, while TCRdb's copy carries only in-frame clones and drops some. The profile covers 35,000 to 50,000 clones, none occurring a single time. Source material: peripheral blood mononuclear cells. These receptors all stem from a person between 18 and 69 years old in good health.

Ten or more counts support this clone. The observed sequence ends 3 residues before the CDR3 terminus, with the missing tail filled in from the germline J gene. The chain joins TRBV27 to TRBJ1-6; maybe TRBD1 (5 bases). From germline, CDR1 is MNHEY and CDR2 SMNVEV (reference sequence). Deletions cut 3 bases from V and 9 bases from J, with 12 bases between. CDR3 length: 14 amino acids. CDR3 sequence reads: CASSFDRAGSPLHF. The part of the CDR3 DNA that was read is TGTGCCAGCAGTTTTGACAGAGCTGGTTCACCC.

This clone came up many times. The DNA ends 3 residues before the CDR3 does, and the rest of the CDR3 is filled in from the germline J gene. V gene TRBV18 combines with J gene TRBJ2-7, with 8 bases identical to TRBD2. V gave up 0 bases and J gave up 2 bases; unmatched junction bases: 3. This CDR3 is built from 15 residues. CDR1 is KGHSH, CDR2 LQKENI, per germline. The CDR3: CASSPPSGSAYEQYF. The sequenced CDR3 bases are TGTGCCAGCTCACCACCAAGCGGGAGTGCCTACGAG.

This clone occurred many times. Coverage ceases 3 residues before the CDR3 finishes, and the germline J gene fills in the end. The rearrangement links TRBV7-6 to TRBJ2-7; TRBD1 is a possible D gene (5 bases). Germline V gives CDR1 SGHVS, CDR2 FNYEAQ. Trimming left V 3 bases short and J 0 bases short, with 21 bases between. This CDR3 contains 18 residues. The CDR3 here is CASSFLQARSQGSYEQYF. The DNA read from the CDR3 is TGTGCCAGCAGCTTTTTACAGGCGCGATCTCAGGGCTCCTACGAG.

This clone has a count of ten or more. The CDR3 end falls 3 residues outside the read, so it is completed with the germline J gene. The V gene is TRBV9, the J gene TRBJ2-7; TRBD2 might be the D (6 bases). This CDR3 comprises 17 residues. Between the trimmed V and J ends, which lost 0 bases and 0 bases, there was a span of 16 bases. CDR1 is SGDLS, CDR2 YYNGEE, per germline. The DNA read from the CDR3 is TGTGCCAGCAGCGTAGGTCCGGCGGGGATCAGCTCCTACGAG. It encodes CASSVGPAGISSYE. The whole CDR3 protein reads CASSVGPAGISSYEQYF.

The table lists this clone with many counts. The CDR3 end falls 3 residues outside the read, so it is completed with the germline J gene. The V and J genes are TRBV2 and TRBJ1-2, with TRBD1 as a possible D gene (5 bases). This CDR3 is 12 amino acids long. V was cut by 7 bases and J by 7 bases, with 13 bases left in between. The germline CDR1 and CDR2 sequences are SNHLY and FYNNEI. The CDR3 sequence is CASMGQGGGYTF. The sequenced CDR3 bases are TGTGCCAGCATGGGCCAGGGCGGTGGC.

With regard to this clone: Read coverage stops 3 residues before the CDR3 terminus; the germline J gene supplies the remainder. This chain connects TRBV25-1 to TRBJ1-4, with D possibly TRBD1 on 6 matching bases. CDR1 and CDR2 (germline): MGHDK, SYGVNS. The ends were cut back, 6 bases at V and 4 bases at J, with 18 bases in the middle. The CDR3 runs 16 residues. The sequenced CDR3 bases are TGTGCCAGCAGAACCTCAGGGGTCAGCTATAATGAAAAA. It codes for CASRTSGVSYNEK. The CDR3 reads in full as CASRTSGVSYNEKLFF.

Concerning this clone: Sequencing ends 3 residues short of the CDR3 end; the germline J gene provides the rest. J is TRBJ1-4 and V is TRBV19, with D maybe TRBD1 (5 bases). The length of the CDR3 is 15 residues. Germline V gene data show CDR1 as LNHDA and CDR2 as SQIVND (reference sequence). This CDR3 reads CASSPLPSGANVLFF. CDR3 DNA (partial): TGTGCCAGTAGCCCTCTCCCCTCTGGGGCCAACGTA. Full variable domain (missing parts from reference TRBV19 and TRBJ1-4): DGGITQSPKYLFRKEGQNVTLSCEQNLNHDAMYWYRQDPGQGLRLIYYSQIVNDFQKGDIAEGYSVSREKKESFPLTVTSAQKNPTAFYLCASSPLPSGANVLFFGSGTQLSVL.

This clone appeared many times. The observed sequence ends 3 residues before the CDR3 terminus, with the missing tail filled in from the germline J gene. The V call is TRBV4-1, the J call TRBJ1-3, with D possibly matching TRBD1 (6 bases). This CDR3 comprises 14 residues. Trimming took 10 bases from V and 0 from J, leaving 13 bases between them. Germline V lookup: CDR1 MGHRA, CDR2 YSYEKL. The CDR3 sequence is CATRDTSSGNTIYF. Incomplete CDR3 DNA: TGCGCCACGAGGGACACGAGCTCTGGAAACACC.

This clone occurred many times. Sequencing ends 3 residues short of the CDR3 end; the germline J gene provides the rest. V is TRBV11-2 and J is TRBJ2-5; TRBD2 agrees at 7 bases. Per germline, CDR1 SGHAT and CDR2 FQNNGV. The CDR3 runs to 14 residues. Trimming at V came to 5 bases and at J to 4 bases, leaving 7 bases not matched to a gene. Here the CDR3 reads CASSHVGGGETQYF. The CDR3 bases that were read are TGTGCCAGCAGCCACGTTGGGGGGGGAGAGACC.

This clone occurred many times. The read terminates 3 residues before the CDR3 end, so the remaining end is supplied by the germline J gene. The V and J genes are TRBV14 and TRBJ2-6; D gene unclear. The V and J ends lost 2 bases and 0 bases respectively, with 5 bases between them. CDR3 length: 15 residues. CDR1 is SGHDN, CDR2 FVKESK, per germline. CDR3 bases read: TGTGCCAGCAGCCAACTAAGCTCTGGGGCCAACGTC. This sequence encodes CASSQLSSGANV. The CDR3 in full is CASSQLSSGANVLTF.

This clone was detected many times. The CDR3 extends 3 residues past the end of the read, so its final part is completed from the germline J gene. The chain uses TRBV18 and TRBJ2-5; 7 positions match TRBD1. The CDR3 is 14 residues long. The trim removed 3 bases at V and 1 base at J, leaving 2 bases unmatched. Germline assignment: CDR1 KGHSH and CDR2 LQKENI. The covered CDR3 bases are TGTGCCAGCTCACCCCGGGACAGCCAAGAGACC. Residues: CASSPRDSQET. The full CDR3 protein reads CASSPRDSQETQYF.

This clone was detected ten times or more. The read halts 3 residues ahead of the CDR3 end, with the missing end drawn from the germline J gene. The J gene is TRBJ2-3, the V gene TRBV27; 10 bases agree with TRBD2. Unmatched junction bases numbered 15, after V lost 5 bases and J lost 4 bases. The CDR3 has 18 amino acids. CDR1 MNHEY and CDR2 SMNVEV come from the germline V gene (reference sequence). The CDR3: CASSPLSVAGGVADTQYF. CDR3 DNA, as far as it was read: TGTGCCAGCAGTCCCCTATCGGTAGCGGGAGGCGTCGCAGATACG.

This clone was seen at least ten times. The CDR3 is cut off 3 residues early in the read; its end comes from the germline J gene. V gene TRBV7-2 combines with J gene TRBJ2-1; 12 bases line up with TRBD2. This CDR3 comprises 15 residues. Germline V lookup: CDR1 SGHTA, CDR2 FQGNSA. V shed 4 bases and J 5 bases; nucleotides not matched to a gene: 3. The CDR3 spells CASSSWTSGNNEQFF. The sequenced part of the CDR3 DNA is TGTGCCAGCAGCTCTTGGACTAGCGGGAACAATGAG.

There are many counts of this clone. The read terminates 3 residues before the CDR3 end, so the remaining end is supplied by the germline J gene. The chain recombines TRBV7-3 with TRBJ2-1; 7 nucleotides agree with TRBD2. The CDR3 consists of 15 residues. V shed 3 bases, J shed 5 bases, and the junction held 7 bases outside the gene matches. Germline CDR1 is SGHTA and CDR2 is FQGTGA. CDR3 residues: CASSLSLGTNNEQFF. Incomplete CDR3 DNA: TGTGCCAGCAGCTTGTCACTTGGGACTAACAATGAG. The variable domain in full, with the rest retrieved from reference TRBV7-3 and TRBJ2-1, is GAGVSQTPSNKVTEKGKYVELRCDPISGHTALYWYRQSLGQGPEFLIYFQGTGAADDSGLPNDRFFAVRPEGSVSTLKIQRTERGDSAVYLCASSLSLGTNNEQFFGPGTRLTVL.

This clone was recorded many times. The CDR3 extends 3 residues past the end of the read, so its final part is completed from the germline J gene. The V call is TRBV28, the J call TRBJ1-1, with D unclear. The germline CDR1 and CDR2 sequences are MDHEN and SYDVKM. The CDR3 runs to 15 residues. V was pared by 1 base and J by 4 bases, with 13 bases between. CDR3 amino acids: CASSLSRQVSTEAFF. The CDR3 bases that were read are TGTGCCAGCAGTTTATCTCGGCAGGTGAGCACTGAA.

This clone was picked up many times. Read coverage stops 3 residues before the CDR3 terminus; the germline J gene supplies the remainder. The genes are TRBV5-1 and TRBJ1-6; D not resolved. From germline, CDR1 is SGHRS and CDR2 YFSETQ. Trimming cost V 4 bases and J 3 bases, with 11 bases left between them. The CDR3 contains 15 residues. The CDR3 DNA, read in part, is TGCGCCAGCAGCGCCCACAGATACTATAATTCACCC. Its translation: CASSAHRYYNSP. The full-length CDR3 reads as CASSAHRYYNSPLHF.

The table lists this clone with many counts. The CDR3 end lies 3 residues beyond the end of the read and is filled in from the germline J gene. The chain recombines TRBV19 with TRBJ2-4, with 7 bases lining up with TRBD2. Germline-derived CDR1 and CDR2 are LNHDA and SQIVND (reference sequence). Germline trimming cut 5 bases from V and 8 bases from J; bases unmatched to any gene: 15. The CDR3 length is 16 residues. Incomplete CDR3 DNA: TGTGCCAGTAGTGCGGGACTAAGTCTCCCTCCGGACATT. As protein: CASSAGLSLPPDI. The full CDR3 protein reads CASSAGLSLPPDIQYF.

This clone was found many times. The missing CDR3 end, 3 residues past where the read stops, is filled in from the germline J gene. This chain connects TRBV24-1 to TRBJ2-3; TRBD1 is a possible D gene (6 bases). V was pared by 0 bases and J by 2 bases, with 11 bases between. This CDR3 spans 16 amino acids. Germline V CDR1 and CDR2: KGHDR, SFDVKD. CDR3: CATSDLTDSYTDTQYF. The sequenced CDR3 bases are TGTGCCACCAGTGATTTGACGGACAGCTACACAGATACG.

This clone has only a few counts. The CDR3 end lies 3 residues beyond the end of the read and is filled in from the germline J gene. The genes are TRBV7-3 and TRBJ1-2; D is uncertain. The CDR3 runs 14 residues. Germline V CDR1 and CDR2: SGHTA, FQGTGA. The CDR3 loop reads CASSYGLQTDTYTF. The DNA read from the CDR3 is TGTGCCAGCAGCTACGGACTACAAACAGATACC.

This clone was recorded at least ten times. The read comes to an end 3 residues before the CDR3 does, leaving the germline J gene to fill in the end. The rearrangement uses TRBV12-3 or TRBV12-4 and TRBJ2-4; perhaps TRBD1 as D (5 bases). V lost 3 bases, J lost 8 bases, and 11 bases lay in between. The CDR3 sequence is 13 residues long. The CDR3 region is CASSFRVIDIQYF. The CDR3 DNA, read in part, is TGTGCCAGCAGTTTCAGGGTTATCGACATT.

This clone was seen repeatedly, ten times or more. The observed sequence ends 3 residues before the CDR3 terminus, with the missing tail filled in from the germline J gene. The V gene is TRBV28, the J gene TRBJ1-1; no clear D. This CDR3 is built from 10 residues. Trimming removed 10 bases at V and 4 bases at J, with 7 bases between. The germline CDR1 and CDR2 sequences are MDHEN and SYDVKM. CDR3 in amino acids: CATSVTEAFF. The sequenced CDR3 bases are TGTGCCACCTCAGTCACTGAA.

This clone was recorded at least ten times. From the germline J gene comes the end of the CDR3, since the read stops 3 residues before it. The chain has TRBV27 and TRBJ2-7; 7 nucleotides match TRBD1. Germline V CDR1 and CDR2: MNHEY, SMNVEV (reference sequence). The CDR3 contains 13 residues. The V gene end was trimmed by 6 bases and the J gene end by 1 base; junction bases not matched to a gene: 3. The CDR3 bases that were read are TGTGCCAGCAGAGGACAGGAGTCCTACGAG. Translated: CASRGQESYE. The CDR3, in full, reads CASRGQESYEQYF.

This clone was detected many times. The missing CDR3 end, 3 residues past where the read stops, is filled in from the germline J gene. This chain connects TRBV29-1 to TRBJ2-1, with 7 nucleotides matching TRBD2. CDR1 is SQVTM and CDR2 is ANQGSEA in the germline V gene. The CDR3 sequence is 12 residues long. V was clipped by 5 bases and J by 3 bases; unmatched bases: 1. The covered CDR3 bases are TGCAGCGTTACTAGCGACTACAATGAG. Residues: CSVTSDYNE. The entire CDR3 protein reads CSVTSDYNEQFF.

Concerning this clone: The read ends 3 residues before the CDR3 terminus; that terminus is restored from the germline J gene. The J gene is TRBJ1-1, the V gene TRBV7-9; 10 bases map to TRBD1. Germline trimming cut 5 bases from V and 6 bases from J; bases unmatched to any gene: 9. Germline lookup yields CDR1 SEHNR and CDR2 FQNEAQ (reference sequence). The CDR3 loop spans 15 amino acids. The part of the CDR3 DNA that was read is TGTGCCAGCAGCCCGGGACAGGGGATTCTGGCTGAA. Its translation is CASSPGQGILAE. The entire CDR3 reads CASSPGQGILAEAFF.

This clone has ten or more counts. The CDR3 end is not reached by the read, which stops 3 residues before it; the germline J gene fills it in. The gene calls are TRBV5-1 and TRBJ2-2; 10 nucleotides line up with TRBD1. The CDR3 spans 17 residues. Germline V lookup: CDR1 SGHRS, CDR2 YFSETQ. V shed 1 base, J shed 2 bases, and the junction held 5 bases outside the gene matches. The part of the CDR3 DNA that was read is TGCGCCAGCAGCTTGTTGGGGGACAGGGGAAACACCGGGGAG. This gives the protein CASSLLGDRGNTGE. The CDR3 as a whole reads CASSLLGDRGNTGELFF. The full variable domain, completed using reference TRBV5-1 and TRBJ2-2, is KAGVTQTPRYLIKTRGQQVTLSCSPISGHRSVSWYQQTPGQGLQFLFEYFSETQRNKGNFPGRFSGRQFSNSRSEMNVSTLELGDSALYLCASSLLGDRGNTGELFFGEGSRLTVL.

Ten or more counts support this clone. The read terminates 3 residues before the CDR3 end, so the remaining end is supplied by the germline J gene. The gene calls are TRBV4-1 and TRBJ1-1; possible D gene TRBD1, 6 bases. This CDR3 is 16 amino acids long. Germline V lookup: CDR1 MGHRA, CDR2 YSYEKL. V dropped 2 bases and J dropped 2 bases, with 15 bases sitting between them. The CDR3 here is CASSQKGGGGNTEAFF. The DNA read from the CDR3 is TGCGCCAGCAGCCAAAAAGGCGGCGGGGGCAACACTGAA.

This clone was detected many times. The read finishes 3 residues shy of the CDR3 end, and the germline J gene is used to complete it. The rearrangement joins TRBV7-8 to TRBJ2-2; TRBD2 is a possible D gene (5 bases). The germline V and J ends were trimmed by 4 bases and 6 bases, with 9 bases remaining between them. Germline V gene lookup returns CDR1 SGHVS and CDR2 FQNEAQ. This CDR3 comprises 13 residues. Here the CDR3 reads CASSYTSAGELFF. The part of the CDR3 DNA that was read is TGTGCCAGCAGCTATACTAGTGCCGGGGAG. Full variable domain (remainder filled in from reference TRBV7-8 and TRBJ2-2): GAGVSQSPRYKVAKRGQDVALRCDPISGHVSLFWYQQALGQGPEFLTYFQNEAQLDKSGLPSDRFFAERPEGSVSTLKIQRTQQEDSAVYLCASSYTSAGELFFGEGSRLTVL.

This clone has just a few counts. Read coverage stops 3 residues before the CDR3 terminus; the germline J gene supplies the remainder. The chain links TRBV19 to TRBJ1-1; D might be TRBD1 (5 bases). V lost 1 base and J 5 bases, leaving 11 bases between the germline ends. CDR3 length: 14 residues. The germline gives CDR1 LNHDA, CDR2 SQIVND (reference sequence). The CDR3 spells CASSIAQGYTEAFF. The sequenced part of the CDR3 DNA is TGTGCCAGTAGTATAGCGCAGGGATATACTGAA.

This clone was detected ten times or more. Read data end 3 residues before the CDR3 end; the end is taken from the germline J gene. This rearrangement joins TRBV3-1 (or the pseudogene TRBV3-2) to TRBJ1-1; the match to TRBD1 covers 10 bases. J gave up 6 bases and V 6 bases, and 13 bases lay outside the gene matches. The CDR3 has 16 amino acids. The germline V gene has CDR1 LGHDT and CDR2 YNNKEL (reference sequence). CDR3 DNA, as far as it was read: TGTGCCAGCAGGGCTTTGGACAGGGGGGCTTCAGCTGAA. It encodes CASRALDRGASAE. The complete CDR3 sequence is CASRALDRGASAEAFF.

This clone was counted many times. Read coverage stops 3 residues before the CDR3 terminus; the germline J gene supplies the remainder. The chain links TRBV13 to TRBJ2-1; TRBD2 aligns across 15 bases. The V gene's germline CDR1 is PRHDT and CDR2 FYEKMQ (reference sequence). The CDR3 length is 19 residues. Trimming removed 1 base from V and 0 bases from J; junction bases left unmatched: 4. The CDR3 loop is CASSLAGLAGGSSYNEQFF. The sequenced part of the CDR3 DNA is TGTGCCAGCAGCTTAGCGGGACTAGCGGGGGGAAGCTCCTACAATGAG.

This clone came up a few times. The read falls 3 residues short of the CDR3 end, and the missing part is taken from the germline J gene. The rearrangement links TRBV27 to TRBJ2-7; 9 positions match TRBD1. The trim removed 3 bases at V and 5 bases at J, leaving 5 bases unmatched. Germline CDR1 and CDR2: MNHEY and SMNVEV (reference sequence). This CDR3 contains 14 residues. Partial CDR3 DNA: TGTGCCAGCAGTTTGGTGGGACAGGGCGACGAG. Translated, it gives CASSLVGQGDE. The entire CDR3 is CASSLVGQGDEQYF.

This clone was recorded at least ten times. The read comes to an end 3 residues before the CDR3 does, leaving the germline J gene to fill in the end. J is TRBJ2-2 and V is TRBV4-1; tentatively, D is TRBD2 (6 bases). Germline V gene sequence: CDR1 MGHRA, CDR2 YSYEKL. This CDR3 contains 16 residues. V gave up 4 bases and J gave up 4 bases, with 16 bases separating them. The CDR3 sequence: CASSPKEAGITGELFF. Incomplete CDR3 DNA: TGCGCCAGCAGCCCCAAGGAGGCGGGAATCACCGGGGAG.